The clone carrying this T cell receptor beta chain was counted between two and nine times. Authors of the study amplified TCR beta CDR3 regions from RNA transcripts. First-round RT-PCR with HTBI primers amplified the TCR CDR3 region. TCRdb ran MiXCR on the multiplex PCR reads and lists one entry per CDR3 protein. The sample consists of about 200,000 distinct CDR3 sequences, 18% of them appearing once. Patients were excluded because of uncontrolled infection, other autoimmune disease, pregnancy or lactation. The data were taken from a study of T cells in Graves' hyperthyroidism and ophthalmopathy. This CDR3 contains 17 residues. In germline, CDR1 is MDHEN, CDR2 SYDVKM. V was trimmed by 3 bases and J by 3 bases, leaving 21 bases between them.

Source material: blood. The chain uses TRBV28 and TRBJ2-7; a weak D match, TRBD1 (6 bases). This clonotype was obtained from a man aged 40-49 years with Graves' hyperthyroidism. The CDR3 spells CASSFNGLEDSIYEQYF. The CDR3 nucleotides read TGTGCCAGCAGTTTTAATGGATTGGAGGACAGTATCTACGAGCAGTACTTC.